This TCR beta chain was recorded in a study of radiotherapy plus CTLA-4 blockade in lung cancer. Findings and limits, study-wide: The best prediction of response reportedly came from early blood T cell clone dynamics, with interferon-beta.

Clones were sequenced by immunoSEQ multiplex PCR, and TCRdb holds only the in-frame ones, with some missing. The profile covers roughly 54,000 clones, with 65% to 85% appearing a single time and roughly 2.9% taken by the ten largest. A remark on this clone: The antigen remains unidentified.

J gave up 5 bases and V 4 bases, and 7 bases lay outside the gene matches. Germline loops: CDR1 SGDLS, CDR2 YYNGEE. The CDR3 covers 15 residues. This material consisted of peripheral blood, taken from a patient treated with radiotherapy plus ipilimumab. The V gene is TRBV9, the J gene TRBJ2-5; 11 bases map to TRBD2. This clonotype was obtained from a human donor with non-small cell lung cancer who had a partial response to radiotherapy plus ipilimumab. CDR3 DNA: TGTGCCAGCAGCATAATAGCGGGGGGGCAGGAGACCCAGTACTTC. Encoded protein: CASSIIAGGQETQYF.